Presented here are 7 T cell receptor beta chains from one specimen sequenced in a study of CD8 T cells in Susac syndrome. With random hexamers, roughly 0.45 to 1 ug RNA was reverse transcribed. One entry per CDR3 protein, called by TCRdb with MiXCR from the immunoSEQ multiplex PCR reads. The sample lists about 200,000 distinct CDR3 sequences, 85% to 95% occurring once. Specimen: CD4+ T cells from PBMCs. The source is a human donor in good health.

The rearrangement uses TRBV16 and TRBJ1-4; maybe TRBD1 (6 bases). This CDR3 has 15 amino acids. Trimming took off 0 bases at V and 7 bases at J, with 12 bases between the two ends. In germline, CDR1 is KGHSY, CDR2 FQNENV. The CDR3 nucleotides read TGTGCCAGCAGCCAATCGAGACAGGTCTTTGAAAAACTGTTTTTT. This gives the protein CASSQSRQVFEKLFF.

This clonotype was seen a handful of times. This chain links TRBV7-9 with TRBJ1-2; D unresolved. V was clipped by 0 bases and J by 3 bases, with 2 bases between them. This CDR3 region has 12 residues. Germline CDR1 SEHNR, CDR2 FQNEAQ (reference sequence). The CDR3: CASSLADYGYTF. The CDR3 nucleotides read TGTGCCAGCAGCTTAGCCGACTATGGCTACACCTTC.

This chain uses TRBV7-2 with TRBJ2-7; D unclear. The germline V gene has CDR1 SGHTA and CDR2 FQGNSA. There are 11 residues in the CDR3. V lost 1 base and J 6 bases, leaving 4 bases between the germline ends. CDR3 nucleotide sequence: TGTGCCAGCAGCTTAGGACCCGAGCAGTACTTC. Protein product: CASSLGPEQYF.

This clonotype has just a few counts. The rearrangement uses TRBV30 and TRBJ1-5; D is unresolved. CDR1 and CDR2 (germline): GTSNPN, SVGIG (reference sequence). This CDR3 comprises 12 residues. Trimming shortened V by 1 base and J by 1 base, and 2 bases separated the two germline ends. This CDR3 reads CAWSGSNQPQHF. CDR3 nucleotides: TGTGCCTGGAGTGGAAGCAATCAGCCCCAGCATTTT.

The chain combines TRBV7-9 with TRBJ2-7; D is unresolved. Germline V gene sequence: CDR1 SEHNR, CDR2 FQNEAQ (reference sequence). The CDR3 consists of 12 residues. V dropped 5 bases and J dropped 1 base, with 6 bases sitting between them. In DNA form, the CDR3 reads TGTGCCAGCAGCCGAATTTCCTACGAGCAGTACGTC. Residues: CASSRISYEQYV.

The chain combines TRBV29-1 with TRBJ2-7, with unresolved D. V was clipped by 2 bases and J by 2 bases, with 4 bases between them. Germline V gene data show CDR1 as SQVTM and CDR2 as ANQGSEA. CDR3 length equals 11 residues. The CDR3 here is CSVELTYEQYF. CDR3 sequence (DNA): TGCAGCGTTGAACTCACCTACGAGCAGTACTTC.

V gene TRBV23-1 combines with J gene TRBJ2-2; D unclear. TRBV23-1 is sorted into the ORF group, with uncertain function. The CDR3 totals 14 residues. Trimming stripped 4 bases from V and 4 bases from J, with 10 bases between. CDR3 sequence reads: CASSRFVLTGELFF. The CDR3 coding sequence is TGCGCCAGCAGTCGGTTTGTACTCACCGGGGAGCTGTTTTTT.